The rows below give T cell receptor beta chains drawn from one sample of a study of blood T cell repertoires in COVID-19. Clones were read by immunoSEQ multiplex PCR, and TCRdb kept only the in-frame ones, dropping some. The sample yields some 160,000 clones, around 84% seen once. The sample was peripheral blood. Source of these receptors: a woman between 50 and 59 years old with acute or convalescent COVID-19. CDR3s include the opening cysteine and the closing phenylalanine or tryptophan. Each record gives: D gene, clone size, J gene, V gene, CDR3 protein, CDR3 DNA. A D gene is named only where the DNA matches it firmly. The listing skips clone size in some rows; elsewhere it reads once, few, many or a size class.

. | once | TRBJ1-5 | TRBV18 | CASSNRTNQPQHF | TGTGCCAGCTCGAACAGAACTAATCAGCCCCAGCATTTT
. | . | TRBJ2-3 | TRBV7-2 | CASSSDYLRTDTQYF | TGTGCCAGCAGCTCAGACTACCTACGCACAGATACGCAGTATTTT
. | . | TRBJ1-4 | TRBV9 | CASSNSTGWKLFF | TGTGCCAGCAGCAACTCAACAGGGTGGAAACTGTTTTTT
. | many | TRBJ2-1 | TRBV9 | CASSVGGINNEQFF | TGTGCCAGCAGCGTAGGAGGGATTAACAATGAGCAGTTCTTC
TRBD1 | once | TRBJ1-2 | TRBV19 | CASTDRDRVYNYGYTF | TGTGCCAGTACCGACCGGGACAGAGTCTATAACTATGGCTACACCTTC
TRBD2 | . | TRBJ2-1 | TRBV19 | CASSTINGASGGPRYNEQFF | TGTGCCAGTAGTACCATAAACGGGGCTAGCGGGGGACCTCGTTACAATGAGCAGTTCTTC
. | . | TRBJ1-6 | TRBV19 | CAAKTGNYNSPLHF | TGTGCCGCCAAGACCGGGAACTATAATTCACCCCTCCACTTT
. | . | TRBJ2-7 | TRBV19 | CASSPGAIQGREQYF | TGTGCCAGTAGTCCGGGGGCCATACAGGGGCGGGAGCAGTACTTC
. | . | TRBJ1-5 | TRBV2 | CASSEGQISNQPQHF | TGTGCCAGCAGTGAAGGACAGATTAGCAATCAGCCCCAGCATTTT
. | . | TRBJ2-5 | TRBV5-1 | CASSLGWGEGGFQYF | TGCGCCAGCAGCTTGGGATGGGGAGAAGGTGGGTTCCAGTACTTC
. | . | TRBJ1-1 | TRBV7-9 | CASSSGRVVEREAFF | TGTGCCAGCAGCTCTGGCCGGGTCGTAGAAAGAGAAGCTTTCTTT
. | . | TRBJ1-4 | TRBV28 | CASNEQGGTNEKLFF | TGTGCCAGCAACGAACAGGGTGGGACTAATGAAAAACTGTTTTTT
. | . | TRBJ2-3 | TRBV2 | CASSVALGDTQYF | TGTGCCAGCAGTGTGGCTCTCGGGGATACGCAGTATTTT
TRBD1 | few | TRBJ2-1 | TRBV12-5 | CASGLQQGHEQFF | TGTGCTAGTGGTCTTCAACAGGGGCATGAGCAGTTCTTC
TRBD1 | few | TRBJ1-2 | TRBV11-2 | CASSLGTGGAITF | TGTGCCAGCAGCCTCGGGACAGGGGGCGCGATAACCTTC
TRBD2 | . | TRBJ2-3 | TRBV9 | CASSVASGGPSGNTQYF | TGTGCCAGCAGCGTTGCGAGCGGGGGCCCCAGCGGTAATACGCAGTATTTT
. | once | TRBJ2-3 | TRBV7-3 | CASSPTSTDTQYF | TGTGCCAGCAGCCCCACTAGCACAGATACGCAGTATTTT
. | . | TRBJ2-2 | TRBV4-3 | CASSQDRYEGIGTGELFF | TGCGCCAGCAGCCAAGACCGATATGAGGGTATAGGTACCGGGGAGCTGTTTTTT
TRBD1 | . | TRBJ1-6 | TRBV6-5 | CASSLRGRRSPLHF | TGTGCCAGCAGCCTCAGGGGGAGGCGTTCACCCCTCCACTTT
. | . | TRBJ1-2 | TRBV7-7 | CASSLFLVGQGGYTF | TGTGCCAGCAGCTTATTCTTAGTGGGCCAGGGTGGCTACACCTTC
TRBD1 | . | TRBJ1-2 | TRBV7-9 | CASSPWGQVAYTF | TGTGCCAGCAGCCCCTGGGGACAGGTAGCCTACACCTTC
. | . | TRBJ1-3 | TRBV6-6 | CASSYEGPSSGNTIYF | TGTGCCAGCAGTTACGAGGGTCCCAGCTCTGGAAACACCATATATTTT
TRBD2 | . | TRBJ2-3 | TRBV6-5 | CASSYRSGYTDTQYF | TGTGCCAGCAGTTACCGTAGCGGGTACACAGATACGCAGTATTTT
. | . | TRBJ1-1 | TRBV5-1 | CASSLSGGNTEAFF | TGCGCCAGCAGCCTATCGGGAGGCAACACTGAAGCTTTCTTT
. | . | TRBJ2-7 | TRBV29-1 | CSVEAPTSYEQYF | TGCAGCGTTGAAGCACCGACTTCCTACGAGCAGTACTTC
. | . | TRBJ1-2 | TRBV29-1 | CSVERTPNYGYTF | TGCAGCGTTGAAAGGACACCTAACTATGGCTACACCTTC
. | . | TRBJ1-4 | TRBV18 | CASSPDSTGEKLFF | TGTGCCAGCTCCCCGGACAGCACGGGGGAAAAACTGTTTTTT
TRBD1 | few | TRBJ1-2 | TRBV5-1 | CASSYSTGHGYTF | TGCGCCAGCAGCTATTCGACAGGGCATGGCTACACCTTC
. | few | TRBJ1-5 | TRBV19 | CASSQGSEPQHF | TGTGCCAGTAGTCAGGGTTCAGAGCCCCAGCATTTT
. | . | TRBJ1-6 | TRBV18 | CASSPPGGSNSPLHF | TGTGCCAGCTCACCACCGGGGGGTAGTAATTCACCCCTCCACTTT
. | . | TRBJ2-1 | TRBV3-1/TRBV3-2 | CASSQLQPGVNEQFF | TGTGCCAGCAGCCAACTACAACCAGGGGTCAATGAGCAGTTCTTC
TRBD1 | once | TRBJ2-5 | TRBV7-9 | CASSSTAGTATQETQYF | TGTGCCAGCAGCTCAACGGCCGGGACAGCCACCCAAGAGACCCAGTACTTC
TRBD1 | . | TRBJ2-7 | TRBV7-3 | CASSYQPGQNYEQYF | TGTGCCAGCAGCTATCAACCGGGACAGAACTACGAGCAGTACTTC
. | . | TRBJ1-6 | TRBV5-4 | CASSLGPQGSNSPLHF | TGTGCCAGCAGCTTGGGTCCGCAGGGTAGTAATTCACCCCTCCACTTT
. | few | TRBJ1-1 | TRBV9 | CASSPHTRNVNTEAFF | TGTGCCAGCAGCCCTCACACCAGGAATGTAAACACTGAAGCTTTCTTT
. | . | TRBJ1-6 | TRBV29-1 | CSVSLQKPSNSPLHF | TGCAGCGTTTCCCTACAGAAACCCTCTAATTCACCCCTCCACTTT
. | . | TRBJ2-3 | TRBV9 | CASSPLGDTQYF | TGTGCCAGCAGCCCCCTAGGAGATACGCAGTATTTT
. | few | TRBJ2-7 | TRBV7-2 | CASGKIGMGPEQYF | TGTGCCAGCGGCAAAATTGGGATGGGGCCCGAGCAGTACTTC
. | . | TRBJ1-3 | TRBV25-1 | CASSHRADDGNTIYF | TGTGCCAGCAGTCACAGGGCGGATGATGGAAACACCATATATTTT
TRBD1 | . | TRBJ1-2 | TRBV27 | CASSPGQGDWKNYGYTF | TGTGCCAGCAGTCCCGGACAGGGGGACTGGAAAAACTATGGCTACACCTTC
TRBD1 | . | TRBJ1-2 | TRBV2 | CASSSTTGDSPLKGGYTF | TGTGCCAGCAGTTCAACGACAGGGGACAGCCCACTCAAGGGTGGCTACACCTTC
. | . | TRBJ2-1 | TRBV10-3 | CAISERVEQFF | TGTGCCATCAGTGAACGGGTAGAGCAGTTCTTC
. | once | TRBJ1-1 | TRBV28 | CASSPYDSAGENTEAFF | TGTGCCAGCAGCCCCTATGACAGCGCAGGTGAGAACACTGAAGCTTTCTTT
. | . | TRBJ1-4 | TRBV3-1/TRBV3-2 | CASSQSPRAANEKLFF | TGTGCCAGCAGCCAATCCCCCAGGGCGGCTAATGAAAAACTGTTTTTT
TRBD2 | . | TRBJ2-2 | TRBV19 | CASSLTSGGVAGELFF | TGTGCCAGTAGCCTCACTAGCGGGGGGGTTGCCGGGGAGCTGTTTTTT
TRBD1 | few | TRBJ2-1 | TRBV6-4 | CASSDSDRAEQFF | TGTGCCAGCAGTGACTCGGACAGGGCTGAGCAGTTCTTC
. | . | TRBJ1-1 | TRBV7-2 | CASSPHMTDTEAFF | TGTGCCAGCAGCCCACATATGACAGACACTGAAGCTTTCTTT
. | . | TRBJ2-2 | TRBV4-2 | CASSQGQGLTGELFF | TGTGCCAGCAGCCAAGGGCAGGGTTTGACCGGGGAGCTGTTTTTT
. | few | TRBJ2-3 | TRBV5-1 | CASSLGQANTDTQYF | TGCGCCAGCAGCTTGGGACAGGCCAACACAGATACGCAGTATTTT
TRBD2 | few | TRBJ2-1 | TRBV19 | CASSKTSGANNEQFF | TGTGCCAGTAGTAAGACTAGCGGGGCTAACAATGAGCAGTTCTTC
. | . | TRBJ2-1 | TRBV7-2 | CASSPLALSYNEQFF | TGTGCCAGCAGCCCTCTAGCCCTCTCTTACAATGAGCAGTTCTTC